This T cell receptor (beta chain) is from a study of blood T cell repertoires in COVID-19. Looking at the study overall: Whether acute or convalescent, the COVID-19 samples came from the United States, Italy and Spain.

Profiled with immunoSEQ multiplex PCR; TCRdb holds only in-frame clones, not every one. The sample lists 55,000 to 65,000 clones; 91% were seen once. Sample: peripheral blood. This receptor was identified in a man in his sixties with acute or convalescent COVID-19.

The CDR3 coding sequence is TGTGCCAGCAGTAGTAGCGGAGGCTACAATGAGCAGTTCTTC. Translated, it gives CASSSSGGYNEQFF. This rearrangement joins TRBV6-2 or TRBV6-3 to TRBJ2-1; possible D gene TRBD2, 6 bases. CDR1 is MNHEY, CDR2 SVGEGT, per germline. This CDR3 comprises 14 residues. Trimming removed 5 bases at V and 3 bases at J, with 11 bases between.